The entry that follows covers one TCR beta chain sequence. The antigen is unknown. The CDR3 totals 14 residues. Unmatched junction bases numbered 5, after V lost 5 bases and J lost 5 bases. The germline gives CDR1 MNHEY, CDR2 SVGAGI. These data are taken from a study of T cell responses to AZD1222 COVID-19 vaccine. Libraries were prepared by immunoSEQ multiplex PCR; TCRdb keeps only in-frame clonotypes and omits some of them. The sample contains 95,000 to 150,000 clones, roughly nine tenths of which appear only once. Notes on the study in general: Seropositive AZD1222 recipients at baseline numbered only five or six. Vaccine-related CD4 TCRs covered spike, predominating at 160-218 and 743-854. No day 14 peak samples; only post-peak repertoires were characterized. Spike-specific TCR breadth and depth grew following two AZD1222 doses.

The receptor was isolated from an adult in good health. This chain uses TRBV6-5 with TRBJ2-3, with TRBD2 identical over 9 bases. The sample in question was peripheral blood, obtained on day 0 of AZD1222 vaccination. The CDR3 coding sequence is TGTGCCAGCAGTAGGACTAGCGAACAAGATACGCAGTATTTT. Translating it yields CASSRTSEQDTQYF.